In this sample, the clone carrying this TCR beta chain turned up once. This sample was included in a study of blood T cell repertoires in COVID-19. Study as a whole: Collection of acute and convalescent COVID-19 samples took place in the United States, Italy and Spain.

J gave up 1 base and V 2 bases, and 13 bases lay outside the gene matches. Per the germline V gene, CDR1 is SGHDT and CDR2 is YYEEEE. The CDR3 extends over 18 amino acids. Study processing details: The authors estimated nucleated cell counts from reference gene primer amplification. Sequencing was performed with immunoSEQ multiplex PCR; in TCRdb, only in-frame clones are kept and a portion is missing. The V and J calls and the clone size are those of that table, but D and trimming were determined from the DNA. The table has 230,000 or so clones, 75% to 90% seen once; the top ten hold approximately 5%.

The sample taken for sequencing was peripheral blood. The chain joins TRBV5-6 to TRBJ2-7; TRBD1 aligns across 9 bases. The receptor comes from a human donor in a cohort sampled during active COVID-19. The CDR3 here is CASSLTTGGGTRSYEQYF. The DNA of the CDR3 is TGTGCCAGCAGCTTAACGACAGGGGGAGGGACTCGTTCCTACGAGCAGTACTTC.